These 9 T cell receptor beta chains share one sample of origin, sequenced in a study of neurological immune-mediated disorders. Using its own MiXCR run on the 5' RACE reads, TCRdb lists one record per CDR3 protein. Of over 35,000 distinct CDR3 sequences in the sample, roughly 4% are singletons; the top ten hold around 5%. Sequences were obtained from PBMCs. The receptors were gathered from a woman in her sixties with multiple sclerosis.

The table lists this clonotype with many counts. The chain recombines TRBV29-1 with TRBJ2-1; 8 nucleotides line up with TRBD2. V shed 0 bases and J 14 bases; nucleotides not matched to a gene: 15. CDR3 length: 15 amino acids. Germline values: CDR1 SQVTM, CDR2 ANQGSEA. The DNA of the CDR3 is TGCAGCGTTGAAGAGATCGTGACTAGCGATACGGTGGAGTTCTTC. Protein sequence: CSVEEIVTSDTVEFF.

This clonotype has at least ten counts. The chain recombines TRBV12-3 or TRBV12-4 with TRBJ1-3, with a weak D call TRBD1 (6 bases). This CDR3 is built from 15 residues. Between the trimmed V and J ends, which lost 2 bases and 3 bases, there was a span of 11 bases. The CDR3 region has the DNA TGTGCCAGCAGTTTAAGTTCAGGGGATGGAAACACCATATATTTT. This translates into CASSLSSGDGNTIYF.

This clonotype has at least ten counts. V gene TRBV20-1 combines with J gene TRBJ2-5, with 14 bases lining up with TRBD2. The V gene end was trimmed by 4 bases and the J gene end by 7 bases; junction bases not matched to a gene: 11. The CDR3 has 16 amino acids. Germline CDR1 DFQATT, CDR2 SNEGSKA (reference sequence). The CDR3 bases are TGCAGTGCTATCCCCGGACTAGCGGGAGGCCGTGGGACCCAGTACTTC. Its protein is CSAIPGLAGGRGTQYF.

In this sample, this clonotype turned up many times. The chain employs TRBV20-1 and TRBJ2-1, with 8 nucleotides matching TRBD2. The CDR3 sequence is 15 residues long. The V segment lost 6 bases and the J segment 0 bases; nucleotides outside the gene matches: 7. CDR1 and CDR2 from the germline V gene are DFQATT and SNEGSKA (reference sequence). The CDR3 DNA reads as TGCAGTGCCCCGACTAGCGAGAGCTCCTACAATGAGCAGTTCTTC. This gives the protein CSAPTSESSYNEQFF.

The chain combines TRBV20-1 with TRBJ2-2, with TRBD1 matching 8 bases. Germline CDR1 DFQATT, CDR2 SNEGSKA (reference sequence). The V and J ends lost 2 bases and 3 bases, in that order; junction bases with no gene match: 2. The CDR3 covers 14 residues. The CDR3 region has the DNA TGCAGTGCTAGACCGACAGGGGACACCGGGGAGCTGTTTTTT. Its translation: CSARPTGDTGELFF.

In this sample, this clonotype turned up many times. The J gene is TRBJ2-5, the V gene TRBV7-6; D remains ambiguous. The CDR3 has 12 residues. V was shortened by 5 bases and J by 5 bases, with 9 bases between the two germline ends. Germline V gives CDR1 SGHVS, CDR2 FNYEAQ. The DNA for the CDR3 is TGTGCCAGCAGCCAACTGGGGGAGACCCAGTACTTC. Protein: CASSQLGETQYF.

This clonotype was seen many times. V usage is TRBV5-1 and J usage is TRBJ2-7; 8 bases match TRBD2. The V and J ends lost 3 bases and 5 bases, in that order; junction bases with no gene match: 7. This CDR3 region has 14 residues. Per the germline V gene, CDR1 is SGHRS and CDR2 is YFSETQ. In DNA form, the CDR3 reads TGCGCCAGCAGCTGGAGCGGGGGAAAGGACGAGCAGTACTTC. This codes for CASSWSGGKDEQYF. The full variable domain, its missing parts supplied by reference TRBV5-1 and TRBJ2-7, is KAGVTQTPRYLIKTRGQQVTLSCSPISGHRSVSWYQQTPGQGLQFLFEYFSETQRNKGNFPGRFSGRQFSNSRSEMNVSTLELGDSALYLCASSWSGGKDEQYFGPGTRLTVT.

This clonotype was detected many times. J is TRBJ2-1 and V is TRBV27, with D unresolved. Germline CDR1 and CDR2: MNHEY and SMNVEV (reference sequence). CDR3 length: 12 residues. V was cut by 5 bases and J by 7 bases, with 9 bases left in between. This CDR3 is CASSIIGNEQFF. The CDR3 region has the DNA TGTGCCAGCAGTATTATAGGTAATGAGCAGTTCTTC.

This clonotype was observed at least ten times. CDR3 region: CASSLGVVATEAFF. The CDR3 region has the DNA TGCGCCAGCAGCCTTGGCGTAGTTGCGACTGAAGCTTTCTTT. This sequence joins TRBV5-1 and TRBJ1-1; D unresolved. The V end lost 4 bases, the J end lost 5 bases, and 15 bases lay between the germline ends. The CDR3 has 14 residues. Germline V gene sequence: CDR1 SGHRS, CDR2 YFSETQ. The full variable domain, its missing parts supplied by reference TRBV5-1 and TRBJ1-1, is KAGVTQTPRYLIKTRGQQVTLSCSPISGHRSVSWYQQTPGQGLQFLFEYFSETQRNKGNFPGRFSGRQFSNSRSEMNVSTLELGDSALYLCASSLGVVATEAFFGQGTRLTVV.